This T cell receptor (beta chain) was sequenced for a study of regulatory T cells in long-lasting Graves disease. Findings and limits, study-wide: Accuracy may have been reduced by the small sample size.

This clonotype has a handful of counts. The target antigen is unknown. Germline assignment: CDR1 SGDLS and CDR2 YYNGEE. The length of the CDR3 is 14 residues. Trimming took 2 bases from V and 1 from J, leaving 9 bases between them. Assembly of TCR beta libraries relied on iRepertoire HTBI primers together with Arm-PCR of CDR3 regions. In TCRdb, the multiplex PCR reads were re-called with MiXCR into one record per CDR3 protein. The repertoire holds 410,000 or so distinct CDR3 sequences, with 15% as singletons. The time point was: newly diagnosed GD, antithyroid drugs for less than 3 months. RNA extracted from PBMCs served as the sequencing template. The data were also submitted as part of a second study, on T cells in Graves' hyperthyroidism and ophthalmopathy. From that study: It was considered stable Graves' hyperthyroidism when ophthalmopathy did not progress within 18 months. The study used the HTBI primer set for a first-round RT-PCR of the TCR CDR3.

This chain joins TRBV9 and TRBJ1-2; D uncertain. The sequence was collected from a woman aged 25 to 45 with Graves disease. This material consisted of peripheral blood mononuclear cells (PBMCs), taken at new diagnosis, from a patient treated with antithyroid drugs. CDR3 DNA sequence: TGTGCCAGCAGCGTCGGCTCGGGTAACTATGGCTACACCTTC. It specifies CASSVGSGNYGYTF.